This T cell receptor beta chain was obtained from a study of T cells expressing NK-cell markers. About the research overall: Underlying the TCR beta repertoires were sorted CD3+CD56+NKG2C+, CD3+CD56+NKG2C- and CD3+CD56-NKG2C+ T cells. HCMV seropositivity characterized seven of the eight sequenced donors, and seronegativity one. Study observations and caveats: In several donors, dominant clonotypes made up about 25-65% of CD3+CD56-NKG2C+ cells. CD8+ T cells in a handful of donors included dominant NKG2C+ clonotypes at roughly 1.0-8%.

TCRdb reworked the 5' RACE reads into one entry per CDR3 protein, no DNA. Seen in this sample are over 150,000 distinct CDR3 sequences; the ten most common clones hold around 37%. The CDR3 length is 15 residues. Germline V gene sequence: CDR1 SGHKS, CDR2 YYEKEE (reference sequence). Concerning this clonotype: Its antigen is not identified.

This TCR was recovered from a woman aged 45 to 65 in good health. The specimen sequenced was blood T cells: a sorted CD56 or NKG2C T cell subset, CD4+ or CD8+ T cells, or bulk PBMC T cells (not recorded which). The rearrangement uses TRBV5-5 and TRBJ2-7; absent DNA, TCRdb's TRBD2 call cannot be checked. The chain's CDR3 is CASSLSGTISYEQYF.